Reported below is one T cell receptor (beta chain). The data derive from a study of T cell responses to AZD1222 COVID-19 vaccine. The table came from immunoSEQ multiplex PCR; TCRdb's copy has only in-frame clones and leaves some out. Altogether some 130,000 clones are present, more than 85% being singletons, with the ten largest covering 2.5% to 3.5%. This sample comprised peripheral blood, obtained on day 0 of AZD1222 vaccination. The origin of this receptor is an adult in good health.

The CDR3, as DNA: TGTGCCAGCAGTTCCGTTCAGGGATCGTCCGCTTTCTTT. Translating gives CASSSVQGSSAFF. This chain uses TRBV12-3 or TRBV12-4 with TRBJ1-1; D perhaps matches TRBD1 (5 bases). CDR3 length equals 13 residues. V was clipped by 4 bases and J by 11 bases, with 17 bases between them.